This T cell receptor (beta chain) was documented in a study of T-cell reconstitution after alpha-beta-depleted transplantation in children. Preparation of the TCRbeta library was carried out with unique molecular identifiers. TCRdb re-analysed the PCR reads in MiXCR, keeping a single row per CDR3 protein. The table lists approximately 490,000 distinct CDR3 sequences, around 13% of them singletons. The germline CDR1 and CDR2 sequences are SQVTM and ANQGSEA. After removal of 7 bases from V and 1 base from J, the junction contained 6 bases not matched to a gene. This CDR3 has 13 residues. This sequence was found in a human donor who donated a stem cell graft to a child with combined immunodeficiency. The material was PBMCs from the stem cell graft donor, obtained from the stem cell graft. J is TRBJ1-1 and V is TRBV29-1; TRBD1 matches 7 bases. CDR3 in DNA: TGCAGCGCCGGGACAGATCGGAACACTGAAGCTTTCTTT. Protein sequence: CSAGTDRNTEAFF.